What follows is one T cell receptor beta chain and its context. These data belong to a study of cytomegalovirus exposure and HLA in healthy donors. PCR was performed using 60 Vbeta and 13 Jbeta primers. Clones were sequenced by immunoSEQ multiplex PCR, and TCRdb holds only the in-frame ones, with some missing. Of around 190,000 clones in the sample, roughly 87% are singletons; the top ten hold about 1.1%. This CDR3 contains 17 residues. From germline, CDR1 is SGHRS and CDR2 YFSETQ. V was pared by 0 bases and J by 1 base, with 3 bases of the junction left unmatched. The material sequenced was PBMCs. The source is a boy aged 2 to 10 in good health and CMV-seronegative. J is TRBJ2-1 and V is TRBV5-1, with TRBD2 matching 11 bases. The CDR3 bases are TGCGCCAGCAGCTTGGATACTAGCGGGAGTTCCTACAATGAGCAGTTCTTC. This encodes CASSLDTSGSSYNEQFF.